This entry describes one TCR beta chain. Its specificity is not known. The assay was immunoSEQ multiplex PCR, and TCRdb's table has in-frame clones only and misses some. This table has tens of thousands of clones, 90% appearing once. CDR1 and CDR2 from the germline V gene are ENHRY and SYGVKD. V shed 5 bases, J shed 6 bases, and the junction held 5 bases outside the gene matches. The length of the CDR3 is 13 residues. This specimen belongs to a study of T cells in narcolepsy. Looking at the study overall: Healthy controls were enrolled alongside patients with narcolepsy type 1 or type 2. Study results and limitations: Healthy controls reportedly lacked the autoreactive clonotypes serially found in patients' blood. Autoreactive HCRT-specific and TRIB2-specific clonotypes were marked in same-patient CSF-versus-blood CD4+ comparisons.

The sample was CD45RA- memory CD4+ T cells from PBMCs. The sequence came from a human donor with narcolepsy. The rearrangement links TRBV10-3 to TRBJ1-2, with TRBD1 identical over 8 bases. CDR3 amino acids: CAISTGTGNGYTF. DNA of the CDR3: TGTGCCATCAGTACCGGGACAGGAAATGGCTACACCTTC.